This T cell receptor beta chain was captured in a study of blood T cell repertoires in COVID-19. At the level of the study: T cells, B-cell-depleted T cells, or PBMCs supplied cDNA or gDNA.

TCRdb's table, derived via immunoSEQ multiplex PCR, lists solely in-frame clones and lacks some. This sample has 200,000 to 300,000 clones, with 84% found just once. Germline V gene lookup returns CDR1 MNHEY and CDR2 SVGAGI. The CDR3 has 13 amino acids. V trimming: 6 bases; J trimming: 3 bases; junction bases outside the gene matches: 5. This sequence originates from a man between 50 and 59 years old with acute or convalescent COVID-19. The chain recombines TRBV6-5 with TRBJ2-7; 7 nucleotides align to TRBD1. Sequencing used peripheral blood. CDR3 sequence: CASSGTAIYEQYF. For the CDR3, the DNA is TGTGCCAGCAGCGGGACAGCAATCTACGAGCAGTACTTC.